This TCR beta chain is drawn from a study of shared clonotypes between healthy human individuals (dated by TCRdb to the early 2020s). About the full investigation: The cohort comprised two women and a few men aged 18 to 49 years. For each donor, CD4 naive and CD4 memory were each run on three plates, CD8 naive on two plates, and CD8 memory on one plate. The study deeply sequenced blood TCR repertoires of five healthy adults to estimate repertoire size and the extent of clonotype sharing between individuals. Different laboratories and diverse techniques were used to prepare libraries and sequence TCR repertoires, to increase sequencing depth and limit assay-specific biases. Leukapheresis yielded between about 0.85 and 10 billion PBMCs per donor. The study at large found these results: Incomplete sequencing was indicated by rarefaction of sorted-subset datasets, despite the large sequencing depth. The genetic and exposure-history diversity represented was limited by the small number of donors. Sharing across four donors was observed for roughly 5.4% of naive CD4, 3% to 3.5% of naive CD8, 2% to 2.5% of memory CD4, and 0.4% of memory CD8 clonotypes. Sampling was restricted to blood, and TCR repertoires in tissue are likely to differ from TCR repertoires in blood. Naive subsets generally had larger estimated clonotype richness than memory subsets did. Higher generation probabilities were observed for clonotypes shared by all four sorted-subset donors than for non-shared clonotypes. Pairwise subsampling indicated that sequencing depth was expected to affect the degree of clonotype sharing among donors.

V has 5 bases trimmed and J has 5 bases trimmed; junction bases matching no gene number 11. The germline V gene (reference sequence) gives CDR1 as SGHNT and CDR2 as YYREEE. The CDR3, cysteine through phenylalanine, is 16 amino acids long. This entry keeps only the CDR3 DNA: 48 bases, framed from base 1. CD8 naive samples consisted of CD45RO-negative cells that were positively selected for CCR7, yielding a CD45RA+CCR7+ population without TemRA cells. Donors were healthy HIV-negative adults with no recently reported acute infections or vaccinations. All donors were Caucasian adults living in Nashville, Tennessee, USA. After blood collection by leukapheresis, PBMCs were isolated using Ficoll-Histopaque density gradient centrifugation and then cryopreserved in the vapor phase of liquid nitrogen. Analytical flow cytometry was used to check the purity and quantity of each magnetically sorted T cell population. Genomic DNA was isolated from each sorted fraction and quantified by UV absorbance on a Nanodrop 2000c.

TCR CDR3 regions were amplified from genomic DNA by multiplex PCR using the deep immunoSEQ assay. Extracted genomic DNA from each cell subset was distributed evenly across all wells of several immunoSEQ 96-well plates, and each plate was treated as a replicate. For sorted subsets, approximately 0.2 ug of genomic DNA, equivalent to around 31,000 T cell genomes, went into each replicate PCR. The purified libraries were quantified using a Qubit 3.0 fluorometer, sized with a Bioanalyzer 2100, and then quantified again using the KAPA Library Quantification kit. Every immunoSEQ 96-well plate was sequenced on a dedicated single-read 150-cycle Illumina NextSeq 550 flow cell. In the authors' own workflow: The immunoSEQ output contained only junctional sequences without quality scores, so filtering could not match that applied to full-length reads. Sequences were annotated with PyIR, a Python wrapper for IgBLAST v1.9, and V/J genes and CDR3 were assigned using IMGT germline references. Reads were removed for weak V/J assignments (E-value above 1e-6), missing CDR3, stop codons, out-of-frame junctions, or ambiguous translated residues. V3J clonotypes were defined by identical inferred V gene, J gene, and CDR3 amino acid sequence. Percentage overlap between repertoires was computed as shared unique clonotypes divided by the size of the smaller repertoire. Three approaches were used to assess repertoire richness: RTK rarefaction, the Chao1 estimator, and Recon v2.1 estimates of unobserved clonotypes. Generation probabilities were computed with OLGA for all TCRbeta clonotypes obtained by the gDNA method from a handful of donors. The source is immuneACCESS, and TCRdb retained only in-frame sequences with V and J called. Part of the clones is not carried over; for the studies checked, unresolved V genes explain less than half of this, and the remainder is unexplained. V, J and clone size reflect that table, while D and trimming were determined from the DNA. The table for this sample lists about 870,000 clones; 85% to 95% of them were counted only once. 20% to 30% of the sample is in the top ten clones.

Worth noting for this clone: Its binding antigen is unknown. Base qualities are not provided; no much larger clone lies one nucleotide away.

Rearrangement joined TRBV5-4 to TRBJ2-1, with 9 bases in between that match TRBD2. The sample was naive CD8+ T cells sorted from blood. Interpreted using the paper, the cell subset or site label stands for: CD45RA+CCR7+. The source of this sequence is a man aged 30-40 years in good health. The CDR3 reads CASSGVVAGDDNEQFF. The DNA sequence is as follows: TGTGCCAGCAGTGGGGTGGTAGCGGGAGATGACAATGAGCAGTTCTTC.